The next 27 T cell receptor beta chains were all read from a single sample in a study of identical twins (dated by TCRdb to 2016 to 2017). The library was produced with 5' RACE. TCRdb lists the instrument as Illumina HiSeq 2000. TCRdb reprocessed the public reads (quality trimming at Q25 with fastp, clone calling with MiXCR) and kept in-frame beta chains. Each entry is one CDR3 protein sequence, shown with its most common DNA and genes. The sample table lists around 570,000 distinct CDR3 sequences, 9.5% to 10% of them with a count of one. The ten largest clones represent around 3% of the sample. These data also featured in a second study, about yellow fever vaccine responses in identical twins.

The specimen was PBMCs. These receptors were collected from a woman between 18 and 29 years old in good health.

This clonotype was picked up many times. J is TRBJ2-1 and V is TRBV5-1, with a possible D match to TRBD1 (6 bases). CDR3 size: 13 residues. Germline V gene sequence: CDR1 SGHRS, CDR2 YFSETQ. V lost 1 base and J 5 bases, leaving 7 bases between the germline ends. CDR3: CASSLWTDNEQFF. The CDR3 DNA reads as TGCGCCAGCAGCTTGTGGACAGACAATGAGCAGTTCTTC.

As DNA, the CDR3 is TGTGCCAGCAGCCAACCCGGTTGGACTAGCGGGAGGGCCGGAGGTGAGCAGTTCTTC. This gives the protein CASSQPGWTSGRAGGEQFF. The chain uses TRBV12-3 or TRBV12-4 and TRBJ2-1, with 15 nucleotides matching TRBD2. V was pared by 6 bases and J by 9 bases, with 18 bases of the junction left unmatched. CDR3 size: 19 residues.

This clonotype has more than one count but fewer than ten. This chain connects TRBV28 to TRBJ2-7; no clear D. The germline V and J ends were trimmed by 6 bases and 4 bases, with 7 bases remaining between them. CDR1 is MDHEN, CDR2 SYDVKM, per germline. This CDR3 spans 11 amino acids. The CDR3 loop reads CASREDYEQYF. CDR3 DNA sequence: TGTGCCAGCAGGGAAGATTACGAGCAGTACTTC.

The chain couples TRBV29-1 to TRBJ2-7; no reliable D call. V dropped 0 bases and J dropped 1 base, with 10 bases sitting between them. CDR1 and CDR2 (germline): SQVTM, ANQGSEA. This CDR3 spans 14 amino acids. The CDR3 spells CSVEDPRRSYEQYF. The CDR3 bases are TGCAGCGTTGAAGACCCCAGGCGATCCTACGAGCAGTACTTC.

This clonotype was found a few times. The rearrangement uses TRBV29-1 and TRBJ2-7; 11 bases are a match to TRBD1. This CDR3 comprises 12 residues. Unmatched junction bases numbered 5, after V lost 7 bases and J lost 6 bases. CDR1 and CDR2 (germline): SQVTM, ANQGSEA. The DNA of the CDR3 is TGCAGCGCGACCGGGACAGGGGGCGAGCAGTACTTC. Amino acids: CSATGTGGEQYF.

Notes on this clonotype: A much larger clonotype is one base distant, so this may be a read error. The chain carries TRBV3-1 and TRBJ2-3; maybe TRBD2 (6 bases). Trimming left V 8 bases short and J 3 bases short, with 18 bases between. The germline CDR1 and CDR2 sequences are LGHDT and YNNKEL (reference sequence). The CDR3 has 15 residues. The CDR3 sequence: CASCPGGSETDTQYF. For the CDR3, the DNA is TGTGCCAGCTGCCCTGGGGGGTCCGAAACAGATACGCAGTATTTT.

V usage is TRBV20-1 and J usage is TRBJ2-7; 9 positions agree with TRBD1. Trimming cost V 4 bases and J 6 bases; bases outside gene matches: 10. The germline gives CDR1 DFQATT, CDR2 SNEGSKA (reference sequence). The length of the CDR3 is 14 residues. The CDR3 nucleotides are TGCAGTGCTACGACGTCCCGGGACAGGGTCGAGCAGTACTTC. Protein: CSATTSRDRVEQYF.

This clonotype has ten or more counts. The gene calls are TRBV12-3 or TRBV12-4 and TRBJ1-6, with a tentative D call TRBD1 (6 bases). This CDR3 has 13 residues. V was trimmed by 6 bases and J by 10 bases, leaving 13 bases between them. Here the CDR3 DNA reads TGTGCCAGCAGGCAAGGGGGGGAATCACCCCTCCACTTT. Translated: CASRQGGESPLHF.

As regards this clonotype: This may come from a read error, since a much larger clone is one base off. J is TRBJ2-1 and V is TRBV29-1, with D possibly TRBD2 on 7 matching bases. The ends were cut back, 4 bases at V and 9 bases at J, with 19 bases in the middle. The CDR3 consists of 14 residues. CDR1 is SQVTM, CDR2 ANQGSEA, per germline. The CDR3 protein is CSVGGGHGNIEQFF. CDR3 sequence (DNA): TGCAGCGTTGGGGGGGGACACGGAAACATTGAGCAGTTCTTC.

This clonotype occurred many times. The rearrangement uses TRBV3-1 and TRBJ2-1; weak D call: TRBD2 (6 bases). V was clipped by 0 bases and J by 6 bases, with 15 bases between them. Germline V gives CDR1 LGHDT, CDR2 YNNKEL (reference sequence). This CDR3 region has 16 residues. The CDR3 DNA follows: TGTGCCAGCAGCCAAGAGGGCTGGGGAGGTTCCAATGAGCAGTTCTTC. Amino acid sequence: CASSQEGWGGSNEQFF.

V usage is TRBV12-3 or TRBV12-4 and J usage is TRBJ2-7; a possible D gene is TRBD2 (6 bases). CDR3 length equals 14 residues. V lost 6 bases to trimming and J lost 5 bases, with 17 bases between them. The CDR3 DNA is TGTGCCAGCAGGGCAGTGGGGACTGCCCACGAGCAGTACTTC. This gives the protein CASRAVGTAHEQYF.

V and J are TRBV29-1 and TRBJ2-3, with D perhaps TRBD1 or TRBD2 (5 bases each). Trimming shortened V by 6 bases and J by 5 bases, and 15 bases separated the two germline ends. The CDR3 is 13 amino acids. Germline V CDR1 and CDR2: SQVTM, ANQGSEA. The CDR3 region is CSVIGLGVDTQYF. DNA of the CDR3: TGCAGCGTGATTGGATTGGGGGTAGATACGCAGTATTTT.

This clonotype appeared a few times. The gene calls are TRBV7-2 and TRBJ2-5, with D possibly being TRBD2 (5 bases). CDR1 SGHTA and CDR2 FQGNSA come from the germline V gene. This CDR3 region has 13 residues. The CDR3 DNA reads as TGTGCTATCGGACGCTCCCGGGGAGAGACCCAGTACTTC. Its translation is CAIGRSRGETQYF.

The chain employs TRBV7-8 and TRBJ1-2, with TRBD1 as a possible D gene (6 bases). Looked up from germline, CDR1 is SGHVS and CDR2 is FQNEAQ. The CDR3 extends over 15 amino acids. Trimming removed 1 base from V and 8 bases from J, with 17 bases in between. Written as DNA, the CDR3 is TGTGCCAGCAGCTTAGAGGGGGGGGCGGTTGGAGGCTACACCTTC. Protein: CASSLEGGAVGGYTF.

This clonotype was recorded a few times. The CDR3 here is CASGRPGTGANVLTF. In nucleotides, the CDR3 is TGCGCCAGCGGCAGACCAGGGACTGGGGCCAACGTCCTGACTTTC. The chain recombines TRBV5-1 with TRBJ2-6, with D tentatively TRBD1 (5 bases). Germline V gene lookup returns CDR1 SGHRS and CDR2 YFSETQ. V dropped 7 bases and J dropped 2 bases, with 13 bases sitting between them. The CDR3 sequence is 15 residues long.

This clonotype has a count of ten or more. The chain recombines TRBV5-1 with TRBJ1-1, with D uncertain. CDR1 is SGHRS and CDR2 is YFSETQ in the germline V gene. This CDR3 is built from 15 residues. The V end was cut by 4 bases, the J end by 1 base, with 14 bases between. The CDR3 here is CASSISEGTNTEAFF. The CDR3 region has the DNA TGCGCCAGCAGCATATCGGAGGGAACGAACACTGAAGCTTTCTTT. Complete variable domain (other parts from reference TRBV5-1 and TRBJ1-1): KAGVTQTPRYLIKTRGQQVTLSCSPISGHRSVSWYQQTPGQGLQFLFEYFSETQRNKGNFPGRFSGRQFSNSRSEMNVSTLELGDSALYLCASSISEGTNTEAFFGQGTRLTVV.

The chain couples TRBV3-1 to TRBJ2-1; maybe TRBD2 (5 bases). This CDR3 is built from 15 residues. V was clipped by 0 bases and J by 3 bases, with 9 bases between them. From germline, CDR1 is LGHDT and CDR2 YNNKEL (reference sequence). In nucleotides, the CDR3 is TGTGCCAGCAGCCAAGATGGACTTAACTACAATGAGCAGTTCTTC. The encoded protein is CASSQDGLNYNEQFF.

The V and J genes are TRBV3-1 and TRBJ2-7; D unclear. This CDR3 spans 12 amino acids. Germline lookup yields CDR1 LGHDT and CDR2 YNNKEL (reference sequence). V was clipped by 1 base and J by 6 bases, with 7 bases between them. This chain's CDR3 is CASSQAVSEQYF. Here the CDR3 DNA reads TGTGCCAGCAGCCAAGCGGTATCCGAGCAGTACTTC.

The rearrangement uses TRBV20-1 and TRBJ2-6; TRBD1 might be the D (6 bases). Looked up from germline, CDR1 is DFQATT and CDR2 is SNEGSKA (reference sequence). The CDR3 sequence is 16 residues long. The ends were cut back, 3 bases at V and 2 bases at J, with 14 bases in the middle. CDR3 sequence: CSARDPTGPGANVLTF. The CDR3 bases are TGCAGTGCTAGGGACCCCACAGGGCCTGGGGCCAACGTCCTGACTTTC.

The chain has TRBV3-1 and TRBJ2-6; 9 nucleotides align to TRBD2. The V and J ends lost 1 base and 0 bases, in that order; junction bases with no gene match: 7. The CDR3 sequence is 19 residues long. Germline V gene sequence: CDR1 LGHDT, CDR2 YNNKEL (reference sequence). The CDR3 reads CASSQVGRGGSSGANVLTF. CDR3 nucleotides: TGTGCCAGCAGCCAAGTTGGGCGGGGGGGATCCTCTGGGGCCAACGTCCTGACTTTC.

The chain joins TRBV4-2 to TRBJ2-7; no reliable D call. V lost 2 bases to trimming and J lost 5 bases, with 13 bases between them. The germline V gene has CDR1 LGHNA and CDR2 YNFKEQ. This CDR3 has 14 residues. The CDR3: CASSQLPLEDEQYF. Written as DNA, the CDR3 is TGTGCCAGCAGCCAACTCCCTCTTGAGGACGAGCAGTACTTC.

This clonotype appeared a few times. This rearrangement joins TRBV19 to TRBJ2-4; D ambiguous. This CDR3 has 16 amino acids. Germline CDR1 is LNHDA and CDR2 is SQIVND (reference sequence). Deletions cut 6 bases from V and 0 bases from J, with 15 bases between. This chain's CDR3 is CASSADPGIAKNIQYF. The CDR3 region has the DNA TGTGCCAGTAGCGCGGACCCCGGAATAGCCAAAAACATTCAGTACTTC. The full variable domain, rest sourced from reference TRBV19 and TRBJ2-4, is DGGITQSPKYLFRKEGQNVTLSCEQNLNHDAMYWYRQDPGQGLRLIYYSQIVNDFQKGDIAEGYSVSREKKESFPLTVTSAQKNPTAFYLCASSADPGIAKNIQYFGAGTRLSVL.

This clonotype has only a few counts. The CDR3, as DNA: TGTGCCAGCAGCCCCTCTGAGTGGAGAGGGGCAGGGCACACCGGGGAGCTGTTTTTT. Its protein product is CASSPSEWRGAGHTGELFF. This chain uses TRBV4-2 with TRBJ2-2; D assignment may be TRBD1 or TRBD2 (5 bases each). The germline gives CDR1 LGHNA, CDR2 YNFKEQ. V was cut by 4 bases and J by 3 bases, with 24 bases left in between. The length of the CDR3 is 19 residues.

This clonotype was counted between two and nine times. The J gene is TRBJ2-7, the V gene TRBV27; maybe TRBD2 (6 bases). The CDR3 runs 14 residues. V dropped 2 bases and J dropped 2 bases, with 10 bases sitting between them. Germline loops: CDR1 MNHEY, CDR2 SMNVEV (reference sequence). CDR3 amino acids: CASSLGGAPYEQYF. Here the CDR3 DNA reads TGTGCCAGCAGTTTAGGAGGGGCCCCCTACGAGCAGTACTTC.

CDR3 protein: CASSTTGTPLAKNIQYF. The CDR3 bases are TGTGCCAGCAGCACCACCGGGACACCTCTGGCCAAAAACATTCAGTACTTC. The genes are TRBV7-2 and TRBJ2-4; possible D gene TRBD1, 6 bases. Trimming left V 5 bases short and J 1 base short, with 18 bases between. Looked up from germline, CDR1 is SGHTA and CDR2 is FQGNSA. The CDR3 is 17 amino acids.

This clonotype was observed a handful of times. The rearrangement joins TRBV7-6 to TRBJ2-7; D may be TRBD2 (6 bases). Germline V gives CDR1 SGHVS, CDR2 FNYEAQ. The germline V and J ends were trimmed by 2 bases and 5 bases, with 19 bases remaining between them. This CDR3 is 16 amino acids long. The CDR3 loop reads CASSLIAEGGVHEQYF. The CDR3 coding sequence is TGTGCCAGCAGCTTAATAGCGGAAGGAGGGGTCCACGAGCAGTACTTC. Full variable domain (outside the CDR3, taken from reference TRBV7-6 and TRBJ2-7): GAGVSQSPRYKVTKRGQDVALRCDPISGHVSLYWYRQALGQGPEFLTYFNYEAQQDKSGLPNDRFSAERPEGSISTLTIQRTEQRDSAMYRCASSLIAEGGVHEQYFGPGTRLTVT.

V is TRBV19 and J is TRBJ2-7; perhaps TRBD1 as D (6 bases). Trimming shortened V by 5 bases and J by 3 bases, and 14 bases separated the two germline ends. The germline gives CDR1 LNHDA, CDR2 SQIVND (reference sequence). This CDR3 contains 14 residues. The CDR3 nucleotides are TGTGCCAGTAGTGAAACAGGGATCCACTACGAGCAGTACTTC. Translation: CASSETGIHYEQYF.